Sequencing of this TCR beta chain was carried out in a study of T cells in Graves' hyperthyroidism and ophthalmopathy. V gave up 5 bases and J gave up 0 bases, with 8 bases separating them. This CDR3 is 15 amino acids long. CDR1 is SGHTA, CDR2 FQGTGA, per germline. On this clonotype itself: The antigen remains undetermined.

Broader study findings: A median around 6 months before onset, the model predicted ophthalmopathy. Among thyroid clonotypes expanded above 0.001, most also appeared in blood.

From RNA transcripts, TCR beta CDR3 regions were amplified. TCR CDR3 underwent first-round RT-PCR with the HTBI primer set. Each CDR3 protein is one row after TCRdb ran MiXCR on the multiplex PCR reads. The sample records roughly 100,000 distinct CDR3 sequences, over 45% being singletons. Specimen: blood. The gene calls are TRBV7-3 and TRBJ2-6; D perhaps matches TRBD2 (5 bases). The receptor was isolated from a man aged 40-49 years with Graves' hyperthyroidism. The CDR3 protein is CASSPTNSGANVLTF. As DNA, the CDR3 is TGTGCCAGCAGCCCGACTAACTCTGGGGCCAACGTCCTGACTTTC.